This TCR beta chain was observed in a study of blood T cell repertoires in COVID-19. Study information: Some COVID-19 samples were acute and others convalescent; all came from the United States, Italy and Spain. T cells, B-cell-depleted T cells, or PBMCs supplied cDNA or gDNA.

V was pared by 0 bases and J by 3 bases, with 12 bases between. CDR1 SGHVS and CDR2 FQNEAQ come from the germline V gene. The CDR3 runs 17 residues. The authors' processing: By means of reference gene primer amplification, nucleated cell counts were estimated. The data were produced by immunoSEQ multiplex PCR, yet TCRdb's version contains in-frame clones alone and is incomplete. Clonal size and the V and J genes are those of that table, whereas D and trimming came from the DNA. The sample lists around 140,000 clones; roughly 76% were seen once. This chain uses TRBV7-8 with TRBJ1-6; TRBD1 might be the D (5 bases). The sequenced material came from peripheral blood. This sequence was found in a woman between 50 and 59 years old with active or convalescent COVID-19. This chain's CDR3 is CASSLAQQGYYNSPLHF. In nucleotides, the CDR3 is TGTGCCAGCAGCTTAGCGCAGCAGGGCTACTATAATTCACCCCTCCACTTT.